In this sample, the clone carrying this TCR beta chain turned up a few times. Its antigen is unknown. The sample is drawn from a study of T cells in Graves' hyperthyroidism and ophthalmopathy. The study's findings and limits: Ophthalmopathy, as predicted by the model, came a median roughly 6.5 months after the prediction.

TCR beta CDR3 regions were amplified from RNA transcripts. The primer set for the first-round RT-PCR of the TCR CDR3 was HTBI. One entry per CDR3 protein, called by TCRdb with MiXCR from the multiplex PCR reads. The table records approximately 330,000 distinct CDR3 sequences, around 23% of them present only once. Germline V gene data show CDR1 as LNHDA and CDR2 as SQIVND (reference sequence). This CDR3 spans 14 amino acids. Trimming took 3 bases from V and 4 from J, leaving 10 bases between them. Sequences were obtained from blood. The chain combines TRBV19 with TRBJ2-1; tentatively, D is TRBD2 (6 bases). This sequence originates from a woman between 50 and 59 years old with Graves' hyperthyroidism. CDR3 coding DNA: TGTGCCAGTAGTATCCTAGCGCCATACAATGAGCAGTTCTTC. This translates into CASSILAPYNEQFF.